This TCR beta chain originates from a study of CD8+CD57+ T cells in acquired aplastic anemia. Looking at the study overall: Recorded DNA amounts for sorted CD4+ and CD8+ cells had an average of approximately 3.2 ug.

CDR3 size: 15 residues. Per germline, CDR1 LNHNV and CDR2 YYDKDF (reference sequence). The ends lost 0 bases at V and 3 bases at J; junction bases unmatched: 4. TCR beta VDJ and CDR3 profiles were obtained from a genomic DNA template. One entry per CDR3 protein, called by TCRdb with MiXCR from the reads. The sample yields around 430,000 distinct CDR3 sequences, approximately 32% seen once. This clonotype was detected ten times or more. All sequencing subjects had displayed CD8+CD57+ cell expansion on flow cytometry. Receipt of therapy had not occurred in any patient by the time of blood sampling. Sequenced: sorted CD4+, CD8+, or CD8+CD57+ T cells (not recorded which) from PBMCs. The chain has TRBV15 and TRBJ2-7, with 8 bases lining up with TRBD2. This clonotype was obtained from a human donor with aplastic anemia. In DNA form, the CDR3 reads TGTGCCACCAGCAGAGATGCGGGAGGAGACTACGAGCAGTACTTC. Protein: CATSRDAGGDYEQYF. The full variable domain, completed using reference TRBV15 and TRBJ2-7, is DAMVIQNPRYQVTQFGKPVTLSCSQTLNHNVMYWYQQKSSQAPKLLFHYYDKDFNNEADTPDNFQSRRPNTSFCFLDIRSPGLGDTAMYLCATSRDAGGDYEQYFGPGTRLTVT.